This T cell receptor beta chain was captured in a study of blood T cell repertoires in COVID-19. This clone has only a few counts. The CDR3 length is 16 residues. The germline gives CDR1 MGHRA, CDR2 YSYEKL. V trimming: 3 bases; J trimming: 5 bases; junction bases outside the gene matches: 10. As originally analysed: The assay estimated nucleated cells by amplifying reference gene primers. Assay used: immunoSEQ multiplex PCR; TCRdb lists only in-frame clones, some missing. V and J calls and clone size follow that table, whereas D and trimming were derived from the DNA. This table holds around 100,000 clones, about 90% found once.

Input material: peripheral blood. The chain joins TRBV4-1 to TRBJ2-1, with 7 bases fitting TRBD2. This sequence was found in an elderly man with acute or convalescent COVID-19. The CDR3 loop reads CASSQIGTTLDNEQFF. The CDR3 DNA sequence: TGCGCCAGCAGCCAGATCGGGACTACCCTAGACAATGAGCAGTTCTTC.